The sequence of this TCR beta chain was determined in a study of radiotherapy plus CTLA-4 blockade in lung cancer. Study context: In roughly 19% of patients, objective responses were seen; approximately 30% had disease control.

The study's findings and limits: Interferon-beta and early blood T cell clone dynamics reportedly predicted response best. Tumor-derived TCR clones expanded in blood after radiotherapy plus ipilimumab.

Sequencing used immunoSEQ multiplex PCR; TCRdb keeps in-frame clones, though not all of them. The repertoire has roughly 130,000 clones, approximately 90% of them found once; the top ten carry approximately 7%. This CDR3 contains 15 residues. With V trimmed by 4 bases and J by 8 bases, 12 bases remained unmatched. Germline loops: CDR1 MNHEY, CDR2 SMNVEV (reference sequence). Turning to this clone: Its antigen is unknown.

Sequencing used peripheral blood, obtained from a patient treated with radiotherapy plus ipilimumab. This clonotype originated in a human donor with non-small cell lung cancer that progressed on radiotherapy plus ipilimumab. The chain is built from TRBV27 and TRBJ1-2; 8 positions match TRBD1. Written as DNA, the CDR3 is TGTGCCAGCAGTTCCAGACCGACAGGGGAGGGAGGCTACACCTTC. As protein: CASSSRPTGEGGYTF.